The entry below describes one T cell receptor beta chain. This specimen comes from a study of T cell changes during pregnancy in multiple sclerosis. Data came from immunoSEQ multiplex PCR; TCRdb stores just in-frame clones and leaves some out. The sample lists about 110,000 clones, around 90% seen once, with just under 0.8% in the top ten. The length of the CDR3 is 14 residues. CDR1 and CDR2 (germline): SGHRS, YFSETQ. V lost 4 bases to trimming and J lost 4 bases; unmatched junction nucleotides: 5. The sequence was obtained from a female donor in good health, enrolled as a control in a pregnancy study. This sample comprised peripheral blood, obtained in the third trimester of pregnancy. The genes are TRBV5-1 and TRBJ1-1, with TRBD1 matching 9 bases. The CDR3 reads CASSTTGGLTEAFF. The CDR3 DNA reads as TGCGCCAGCAGCACCACAGGGGGCCTCACTGAAGCTTTCTTT.